This T cell receptor (beta chain) was sequenced for a study of CD8 T cells in Susac syndrome. Looking at the study overall: The Susac syndrome patients that were sequenced included roughly six with active disease and under 10 in remission.

CD8+ and CD4+ blood T cells underwent TCR beta sequencing. Susac syndrome patients met recently defined diagnostic criteria for definite or probable disease. TEMRA cells were enriched by FACS, while CD8+ and CD4+ T cells were obtained through a negative isolation that was performed magnetically. Reverse transcription of 0.5 to 1 ug RNA was performed with random hexamers. TCRdb itself ran the immunoSEQ multiplex PCR reads through MiXCR, one entry per CDR3 protein. The sample yields under 200,000 distinct CDR3 sequences, roughly 94% seen once. This clonotype was seen only once. The CDR3 has 13 amino acids. Trimming cost V 3 bases and J 4 bases, with 8 bases left between them. CDR1 is SGHDT, CDR2 YYEEEE, per germline.

This receptor was taken from a human donor with Susac syndrome. Sequencing was done on a sample of CD4+ T cells from PBMCs. V usage is TRBV5-6 and J usage is TRBJ1-5; D is perhaps TRBD1 (5 bases). The CDR3 is CASSWGTNQPQHF. The CDR3 DNA is TGTGCCAGCAGCTGGGGGACTAATCAGCCCCAGCATTTT.